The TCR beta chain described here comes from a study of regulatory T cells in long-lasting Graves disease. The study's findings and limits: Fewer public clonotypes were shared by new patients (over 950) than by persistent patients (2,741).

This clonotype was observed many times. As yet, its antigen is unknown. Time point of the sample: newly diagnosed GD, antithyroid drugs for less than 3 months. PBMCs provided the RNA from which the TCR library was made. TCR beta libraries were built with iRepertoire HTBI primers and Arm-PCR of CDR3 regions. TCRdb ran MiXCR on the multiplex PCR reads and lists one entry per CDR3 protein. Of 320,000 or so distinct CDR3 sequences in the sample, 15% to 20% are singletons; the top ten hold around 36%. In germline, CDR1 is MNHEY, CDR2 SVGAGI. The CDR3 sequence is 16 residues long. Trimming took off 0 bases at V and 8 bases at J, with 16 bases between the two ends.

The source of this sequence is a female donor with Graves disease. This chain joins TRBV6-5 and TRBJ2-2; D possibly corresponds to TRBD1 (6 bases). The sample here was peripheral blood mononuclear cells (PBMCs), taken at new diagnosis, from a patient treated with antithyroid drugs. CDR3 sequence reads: CASSYSPDRERGELFF. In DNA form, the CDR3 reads TGTGCCAGCAGTTACTCACCGGACAGAGAGAGAGGGGAGCTGTTTTTT.